This T cell receptor beta chain comes out of a study of blood T cell repertoires in COVID-19. As to this clone: Its ends do not fully match the called genes, so a read error is possible.

Original processing notes: Amplification from reference gene primers served as the basis for estimated nucleated cell counts. This table comes from immunoSEQ multiplex PCR, and its TCRdb copy is limited to in-frame clones, with some not included. From that table come the V and J calls and clone size; the DNA was used to work out D and trimming. This table has under 50,000 clones, approximately 70% appearing once. From germline, CDR1 is SGHTS and CDR2 YDEGEE. The CDR3 loop spans 15 amino acids. This rearrangement joins TRBV5-8 to TRBJ2-4; 8 bases agree with TRBD1. Sequencing was carried out using peripheral blood. The TCR was taken from a man older than 75 with acute or convalescent COVID-19. CDR3 protein: CASRLDRERGNIQYF. The CDR3 DNA sequence: TGTGCCAGCAGGTTGGACAGGGAAAGGGGAAACATTCAGTACTTC.